This TCR beta chain was documented in a study of blood T cell repertoires in COVID-19. Overall study: PBMCs, B-cell-depleted T cells, or T cells were the source of the cDNA or gDNA that made up the material.

The authors' processing: Reference gene primer amplification gave estimated nucleated cell counts. Profiled with immunoSEQ multiplex PCR; TCRdb holds only in-frame clones, not every one. That table gives V, J and clone size, and the DNA gave D and trimming. In the table there are a few hundred thousand clones, less than 90% of which are singletons. V was clipped by 4 bases and J by 0 bases, with 15 bases between them. This CDR3 comprises 16 residues. CDR1 is SGHRS and CDR2 is YFSETQ in the germline V gene. The sequencing sample was made of peripheral blood. The gene calls are TRBV5-1 and TRBJ2-3; D is perhaps TRBD2 (6 bases). The clonotype comes from a woman in her fifties or sixties with COVID-19, enrolled during active disease. For the CDR3, the DNA is TGCGCCAGCAGCCTCTACCGGGGGACTAGCACAGATACGCAGTATTTT. Translated: CASSLYRGTSTDTQYF.